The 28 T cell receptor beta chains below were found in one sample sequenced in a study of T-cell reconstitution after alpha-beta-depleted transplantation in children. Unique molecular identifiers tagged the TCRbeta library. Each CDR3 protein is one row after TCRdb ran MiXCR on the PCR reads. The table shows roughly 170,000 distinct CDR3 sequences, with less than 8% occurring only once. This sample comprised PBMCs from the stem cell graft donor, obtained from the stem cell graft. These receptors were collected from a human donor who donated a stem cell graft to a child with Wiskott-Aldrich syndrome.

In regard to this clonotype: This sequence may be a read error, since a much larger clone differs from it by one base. CDR3 region: CASSYNSGHNGELFF. The CDR3 DNA reads as TGTGCCAGCAGTTATAATAGCGGGCACAACGGGGAGCTGTTTTTT. The chain is built from TRBV6-5 and TRBJ2-2; 7 nucleotides align to TRBD2. Germline loops: CDR1 MNHEY, CDR2 SVGAGI. There are 15 residues in the CDR3. V gave up 3 bases and J gave up 7 bases; unmatched junction bases: 8.

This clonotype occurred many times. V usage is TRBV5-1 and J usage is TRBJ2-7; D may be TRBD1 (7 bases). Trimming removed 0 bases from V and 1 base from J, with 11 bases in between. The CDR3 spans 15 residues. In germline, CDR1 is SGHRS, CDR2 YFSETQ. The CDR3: CASSLVAGGSYEQYF. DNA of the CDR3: TGCGCCAGCAGCTTGGTGGCAGGGGGGTCCTACGAGCAGTACTTC.

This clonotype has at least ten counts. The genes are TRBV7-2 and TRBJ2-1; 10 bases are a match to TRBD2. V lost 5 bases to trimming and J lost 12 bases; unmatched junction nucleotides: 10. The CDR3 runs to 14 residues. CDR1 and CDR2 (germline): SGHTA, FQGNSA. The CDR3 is CASSPGLASVVQFF. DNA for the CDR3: TGTGCCAGCAGCCCGGGACTAGCGTCAGTCGTGCAGTTCTTC.

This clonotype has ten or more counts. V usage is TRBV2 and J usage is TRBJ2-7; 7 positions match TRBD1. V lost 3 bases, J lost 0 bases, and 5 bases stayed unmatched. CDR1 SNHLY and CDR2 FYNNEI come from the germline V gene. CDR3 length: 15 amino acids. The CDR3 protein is CASSDLTGVSYEQYF. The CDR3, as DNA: TGTGCCAGCAGTGATCTCACAGGGGTCTCCTACGAGCAGTACTTC.

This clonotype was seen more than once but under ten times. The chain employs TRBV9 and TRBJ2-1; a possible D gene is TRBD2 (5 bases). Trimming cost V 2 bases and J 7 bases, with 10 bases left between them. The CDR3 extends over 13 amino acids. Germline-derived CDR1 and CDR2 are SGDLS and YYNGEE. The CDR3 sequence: CASSVDWSNEQFF. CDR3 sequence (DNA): TGTGCCAGCAGCGTGGACTGGAGTAATGAGCAGTTCTTC.

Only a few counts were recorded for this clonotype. This CDR3 is CASSLARQLEAFF. CDR3 DNA: TGTGCCAGCAGCTTAGCCCGACAGTTAGAAGCTTTCTTT. The chain carries TRBV11-2 and TRBJ1-1, with a tentative D call TRBD1 (5 bases). The germline V gene has CDR1 SGHAT and CDR2 FQNNGV. The CDR3 runs 13 residues. Between the trimmed V and J ends, which lost 1 base and 8 bases, there was a span of 11 bases.

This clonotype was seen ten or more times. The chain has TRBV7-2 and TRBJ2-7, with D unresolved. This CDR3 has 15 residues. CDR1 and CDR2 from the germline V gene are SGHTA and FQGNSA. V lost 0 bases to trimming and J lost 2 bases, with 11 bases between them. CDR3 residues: CASSLAYGQPYEQYF. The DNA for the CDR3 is TGTGCCAGCAGCTTAGCGTACGGCCAACCCTACGAGCAGTACTTC.

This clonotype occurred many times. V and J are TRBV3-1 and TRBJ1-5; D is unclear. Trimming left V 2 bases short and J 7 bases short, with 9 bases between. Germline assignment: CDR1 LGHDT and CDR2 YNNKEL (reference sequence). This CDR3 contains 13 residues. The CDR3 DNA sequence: TGTGCCAGCAGCCAATATACCCGGCAGCCCCAGCATTTT. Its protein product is CASSQYTRQPQHF.

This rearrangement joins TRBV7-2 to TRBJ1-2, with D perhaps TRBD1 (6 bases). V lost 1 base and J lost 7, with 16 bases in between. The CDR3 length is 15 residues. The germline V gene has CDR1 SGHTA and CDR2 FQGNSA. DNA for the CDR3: TGTGCCAGCAGCTTAGGGGGGGCGGGTACGAGTGGCTACACCTTC. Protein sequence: CASSLGGAGTSGYTF.

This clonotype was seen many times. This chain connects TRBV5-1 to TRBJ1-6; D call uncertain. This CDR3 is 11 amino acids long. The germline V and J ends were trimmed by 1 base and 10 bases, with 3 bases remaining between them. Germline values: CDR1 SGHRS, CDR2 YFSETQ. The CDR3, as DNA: TGCGCCAGCAGCTTGAGGTCACCCCTCCACTTT. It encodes CASSLRSPLHF.

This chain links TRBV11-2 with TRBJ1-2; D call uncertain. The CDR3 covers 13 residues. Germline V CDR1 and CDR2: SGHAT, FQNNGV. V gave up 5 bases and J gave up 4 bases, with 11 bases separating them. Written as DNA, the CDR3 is TGTGCCAGCAGCGGTCAAGGGAGCTATGGCTACACCTTC. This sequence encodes CASSGQGSYGYTF.

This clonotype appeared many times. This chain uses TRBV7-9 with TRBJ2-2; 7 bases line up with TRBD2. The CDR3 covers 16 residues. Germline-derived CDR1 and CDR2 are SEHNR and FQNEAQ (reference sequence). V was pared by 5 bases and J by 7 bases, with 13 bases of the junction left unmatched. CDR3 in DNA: TGTGCCAGCAGCCCCCAAGCGGGACCGAATGGCGGGGAGCTGTTTTTT. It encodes CASSPQAGPNGGELFF.

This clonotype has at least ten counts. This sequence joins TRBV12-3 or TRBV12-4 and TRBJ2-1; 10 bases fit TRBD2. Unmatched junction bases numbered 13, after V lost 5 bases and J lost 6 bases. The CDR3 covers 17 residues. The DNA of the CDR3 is TGTGCCAGCAGTCCCCCGGCTAGCGGGAGTTTTGGCAATGAGCAGTTCTTC. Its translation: CASSPPASGSFGNEQFF.

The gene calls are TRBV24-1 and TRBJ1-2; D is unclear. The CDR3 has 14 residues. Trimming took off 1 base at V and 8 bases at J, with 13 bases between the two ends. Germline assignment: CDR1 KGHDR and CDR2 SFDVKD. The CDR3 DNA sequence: TGTGCCACCAGTGATTTACGGGGAGAAAACGGCTACACCTTC. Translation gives CATSDLRGENGYTF.

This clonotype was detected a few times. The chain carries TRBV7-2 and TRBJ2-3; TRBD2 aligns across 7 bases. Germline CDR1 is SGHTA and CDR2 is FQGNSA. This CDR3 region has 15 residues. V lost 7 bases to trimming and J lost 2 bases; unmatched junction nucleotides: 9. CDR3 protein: CASTKSAGDTDTQYF. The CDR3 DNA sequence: TGTGCCAGCACCAAAAGTGCGGGAGACACAGATACGCAGTATTTT.

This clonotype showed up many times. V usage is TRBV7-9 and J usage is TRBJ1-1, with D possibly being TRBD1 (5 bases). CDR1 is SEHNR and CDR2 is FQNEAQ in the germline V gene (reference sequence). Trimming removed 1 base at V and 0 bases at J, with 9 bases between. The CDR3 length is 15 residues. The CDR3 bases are TGTGCCAGCAGCTTAGGAGGGGTAATGAACACTGAAGCTTTCTTT. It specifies CASSLGGVMNTEAFF.

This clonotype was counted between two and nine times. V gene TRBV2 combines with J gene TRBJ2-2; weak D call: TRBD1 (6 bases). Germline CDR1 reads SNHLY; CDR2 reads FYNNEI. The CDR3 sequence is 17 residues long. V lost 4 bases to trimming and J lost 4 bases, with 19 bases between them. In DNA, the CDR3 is TGTGCCAGCAGTGGGATCCCTGGACAGAGTAGCACCGGGGAGCTGTTTTTT. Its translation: CASSGIPGQSSTGELFF.

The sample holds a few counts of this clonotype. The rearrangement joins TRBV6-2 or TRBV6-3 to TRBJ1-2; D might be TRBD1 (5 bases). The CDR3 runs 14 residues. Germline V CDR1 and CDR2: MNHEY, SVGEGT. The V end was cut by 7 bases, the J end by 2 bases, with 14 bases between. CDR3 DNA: TGTGCCAGCAACCAGGGCCCTTTCAACTATGGCTACACCTTC. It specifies CASNQGPFNYGYTF.

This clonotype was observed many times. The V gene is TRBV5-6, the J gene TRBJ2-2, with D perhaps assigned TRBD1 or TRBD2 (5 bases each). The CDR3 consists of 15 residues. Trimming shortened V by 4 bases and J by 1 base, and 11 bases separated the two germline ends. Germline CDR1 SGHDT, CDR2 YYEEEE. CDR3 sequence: CASSGDRLNTGELFF. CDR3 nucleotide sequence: TGTGCCAGCAGCGGGGACCGACTGAACACCGGGGAGCTGTTTTTT.

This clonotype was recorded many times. Written as DNA, the CDR3 is TGTGCCAGTCTCGATTGGAGACAGGGGGCAGGGGAGCAGTTCTTC. Protein product: CASLDWRQGAGEQFF. The rearrangement links TRBV5-4 to TRBJ2-1; 10 nucleotides align to TRBD1. The CDR3 covers 15 residues. V was pared by 8 bases and J by 10 bases, with 15 bases of the junction left unmatched. Germline CDR1 and CDR2: SGHNT and YYREEE (reference sequence). The complete variable domain, with remaining parts taken from reference TRBV5-4 and TRBJ2-1, reads ETGVTQSPTHLIKTRGQQVTLRCSSQSGHNTVSWYQQALGQGPQFIFQYYREEENGRGNFPPRFSGLQFPNYSSELNVNALELDDSALYLCASLDWRQGAGEQFFGPGTRLTVL.

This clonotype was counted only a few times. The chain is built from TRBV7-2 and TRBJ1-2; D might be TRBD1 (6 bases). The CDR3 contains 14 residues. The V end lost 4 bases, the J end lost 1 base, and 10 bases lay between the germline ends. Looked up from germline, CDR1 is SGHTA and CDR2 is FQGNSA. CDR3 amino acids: CASSSGHHNYGYTF. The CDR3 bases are TGTGCCAGCAGCTCGGGACACCATAACTATGGCTACACCTTC.

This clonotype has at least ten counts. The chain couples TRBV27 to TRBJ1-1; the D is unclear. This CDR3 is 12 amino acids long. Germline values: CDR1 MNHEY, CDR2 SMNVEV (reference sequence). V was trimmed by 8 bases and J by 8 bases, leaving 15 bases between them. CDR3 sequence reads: CASFSPWMEAFF. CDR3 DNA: TGTGCCAGCTTTAGTCCTTGGATGGAAGCTTTCTTT.

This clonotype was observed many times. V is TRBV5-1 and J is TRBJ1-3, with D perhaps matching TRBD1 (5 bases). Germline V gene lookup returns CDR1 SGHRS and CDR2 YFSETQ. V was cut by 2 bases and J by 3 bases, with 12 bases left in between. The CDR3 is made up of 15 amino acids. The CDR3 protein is CASSLAGAVGNTIYF. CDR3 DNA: TGCGCCAGCAGCTTAGCCGGGGCTGTTGGAAACACCATATATTTT. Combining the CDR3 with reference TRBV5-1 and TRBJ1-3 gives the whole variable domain KAGVTQTPRYLIKTRGQQVTLSCSPISGHRSVSWYQQTPGQGLQFLFEYFSETQRNKGNFPGRFSGRQFSNSRSEMNVSTLELGDSALYLCASSLAGAVGNTIYFGEGSWLTVV.

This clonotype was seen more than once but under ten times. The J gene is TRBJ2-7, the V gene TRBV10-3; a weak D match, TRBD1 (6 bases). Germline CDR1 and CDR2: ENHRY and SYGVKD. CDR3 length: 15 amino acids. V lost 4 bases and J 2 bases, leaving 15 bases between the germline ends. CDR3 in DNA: TGTGCCATCAGTGGATACGGGACAAGTCCCTACGAGCAGTACTTC. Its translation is CAISGYGTSPYEQYF.

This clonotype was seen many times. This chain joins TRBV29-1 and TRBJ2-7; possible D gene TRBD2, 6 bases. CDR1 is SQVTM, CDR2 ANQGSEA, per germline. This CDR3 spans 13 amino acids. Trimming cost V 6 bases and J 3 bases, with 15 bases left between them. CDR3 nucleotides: TGCAGCGTCGAGTGGTACGGGGGCTACGAGCAGTACTTC. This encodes CSVEWYGGYEQYF.

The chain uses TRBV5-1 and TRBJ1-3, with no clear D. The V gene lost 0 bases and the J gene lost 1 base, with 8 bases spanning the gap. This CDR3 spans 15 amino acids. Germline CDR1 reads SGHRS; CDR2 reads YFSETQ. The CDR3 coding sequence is TGCGCCAGCAGCTTGGAAGCGCCGTCTGGAAACACCATATATTTT. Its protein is CASSLEAPSGNTIYF.

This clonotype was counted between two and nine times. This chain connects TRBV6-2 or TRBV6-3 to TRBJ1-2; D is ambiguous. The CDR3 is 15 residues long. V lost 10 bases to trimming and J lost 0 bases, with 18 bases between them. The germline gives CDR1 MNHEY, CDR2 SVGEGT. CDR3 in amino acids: CATGERTLTNYGYTF. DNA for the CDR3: TGTGCCACCGGGGAAAGGACTTTAACTAACTATGGCTACACCTTC.

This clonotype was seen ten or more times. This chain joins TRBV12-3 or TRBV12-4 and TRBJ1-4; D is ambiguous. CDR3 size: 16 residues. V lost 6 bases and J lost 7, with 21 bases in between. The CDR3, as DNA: TGTGCCAGCAGCCCGGGCCGTGCCCGACGGGGTGAAAAACTGTTTTTT. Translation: CASSPGRARRGEKLFF.